Shown below are 13 T cell receptor beta chains from a single sample sequenced in a study of PD-1 blockade in classical Hodgkin lymphoma. Every single patient, without exception, relapsed after autologous stem cell transplantation, and brentuximab vedotin exposure varied. TCRdb's table, derived via immunoSEQ multiplex PCR, lists solely in-frame clones and lacks some. The data hold tens of thousands of clones, with 80% to 90% observed a single time. The sequencing used peripheral blood mononuclear cells (PBMCs), collected at baseline. Receptors were obtained from a human donor with classical Hodgkin lymphoma.

This chain uses TRBV5-1 with TRBJ2-5; D is ambiguous. V dropped 0 bases and J dropped 0 bases, with 12 bases sitting between them. This CDR3 spans 16 amino acids. Germline V lookup: CDR1 SGHRS, CDR2 YFSETQ. The CDR3 spells CASSLVQAGYQETQYF. The CDR3 nucleotides read TGCGCCAGCAGCTTGGTTCAGGCTGGGTACCAAGAGACCCAGTACTTC.

The chain uses TRBV7-9 and TRBJ1-4; unclear D gene. Deletions cut 0 bases from V and 0 bases from J, with 5 bases between. The CDR3 contains 15 residues. Germline CDR1 is SEHNR and CDR2 is FQNEAQ (reference sequence). CDR3 sequence: CASSLASATNEKLFF. Here the CDR3 DNA reads TGTGCCAGCAGCTTAGCGAGTGCAACTAATGAAAAACTGTTTTTT.

This clone came up once. The genes are TRBV29-1 and TRBJ1-4; D possibly corresponds to TRBD1 (6 bases). Germline-derived CDR1 and CDR2 are SQVTM and ANQGSEA. Trimming shortened V by 4 bases and J by 3 bases, and 9 bases separated the two germline ends. The length of the CDR3 is 13 residues. The CDR3 sequence is CSVGGQSNEKLFF. Here the CDR3 DNA reads TGCAGCGTTGGAGGACAGTCTAATGAAAAACTGTTTTTT.

V is TRBV9 and J is TRBJ2-2, with 8 bases matching TRBD2. The germline CDR1 and CDR2 sequences are SGDLS and YYNGEE. The CDR3 totals 18 residues. V was pared by 0 bases and J by 5 bases, with 12 bases of the junction left unmatched. The CDR3 DNA is TGTGCCAGCAGCGTAGACGCTCCGGGACTAGGCCGAACCGGGGAGCTGTTTTTT. Encoded protein: CASSVDAPGLGRTGELFF.

The chain uses TRBV4-1 and TRBJ2-1, with D possibly being TRBD1 (6 bases). V lost 4 bases to trimming and J lost 6 bases, with 22 bases between them. Germline V gene data show CDR1 as MGHRA and CDR2 as YSYEKL. The CDR3 loop spans 17 amino acids. CDR3 residues: CASSLGAGYQGGNEQFF. CDR3 in DNA: TGCGCCAGCAGCCTCGGGGCCGGGTATCAAGGGGGCAATGAGCAGTTCTTC.

The rearrangement uses TRBV9 and TRBJ2-3; D unclear. V lost 4 bases and J 5 bases, leaving 20 bases between the germline ends. The CDR3 contains 16 residues. CDR1 and CDR2 from the germline V gene are SGDLS and YYNGEE. The CDR3 DNA is TGTGCCAGCAGCTCTTCTTCCGGACGGGTGGGAGATACGCAGTATTTT. This sequence encodes CASSSSSGRVGDTQYF.

This chain uses TRBV7-2 with TRBJ1-4; D is possibly TRBD1 (5 bases). The V end lost 11 bases, the J end lost 10 bases, and 20 bases lay between the germline ends. Germline V lookup: CDR1 SGHTA, CDR2 FQGNSA. This CDR3 has 13 residues. The CDR3 region has the DNA TGTGCCTCAACCGGCAGGGCGGCAGGAAAACTGTTTTTT. Protein sequence: CASTGRAAGKLFF.

This chain connects TRBV29-1 to TRBJ2-2; the D gene is possibly TRBD1 (6 bases). The CDR3 extends over 15 amino acids. Trimming removed 4 bases at V and 1 base at J, with 13 bases between. The V gene's germline CDR1 is SQVTM and CDR2 ANQGSEA. CDR3 protein: CSVGIGRGNTGELFF. DNA of the CDR3: TGCAGCGTTGGAATTGGCAGGGGGAACACCGGGGAGCTGTTTTTT.

This chain connects TRBV12-5 to TRBJ1-2; D uncertain. The CDR3 totals 14 residues. In germline, CDR1 is LGHNT, CDR2 FRNRAP. The V and J ends lost 0 bases and 6 bases respectively, with 11 bases between them. Here the CDR3 DNA reads TGTGCTAGTGGTTTGGTACGGGTTGGGAATGGCTACACCTTC. Protein: CASGLVRVGNGYTF.

CDR3 sequence (DNA): TGTGCCAGTGGACAGGGTCCCTACAATGAGCAGTTCTTC. As protein: CASGQGPYNEQFF. The V gene is TRBV19, the J gene TRBJ2-1; 8 nucleotides line up with TRBD1. CDR3 length: 13 residues. Looked up from germline, CDR1 is LNHDA and CDR2 is SQIVND (reference sequence). V lost 8 bases and J lost 2; bases outside the gene matches: 2.

The table lists this clone with a few counts. This chain connects TRBV19 to TRBJ1-1, with a weak D call TRBD1 (5 bases). Trimming took 4 bases from V and 8 from J, leaving 14 bases between them. The germline V gene has CDR1 LNHDA and CDR2 SQIVND (reference sequence). There are 13 residues in the CDR3. The CDR3 here is CASSTWTQREAFF. The CDR3 nucleotides read TGTGCCAGTAGTACTTGGACACAAAGGGAAGCTTTCTTT.

This clone was counted once. The J gene is TRBJ2-3, the V gene TRBV5-6; D not certain. This CDR3 is built from 14 residues. Germline V gene data show CDR1 as SGHDT and CDR2 as YYEEEE. V gave up 3 bases and J gave up 0 bases, with 8 bases separating them. CDR3: CASSSDRSTDTQYF. The CDR3 DNA reads as TGTGCCAGCAGCTCGGATCGGAGCACAGATACGCAGTATTTT.

This chain connects TRBV25-1 to TRBJ1-2, with D unclear. The V end was cut by 7 bases, the J end by 0 bases, with 15 bases between. From germline, CDR1 is MGHDK and CDR2 SYGVNS. The CDR3 is made up of 15 amino acids. The CDR3 coding sequence is TGTGCCAGCAAGTTCTTCTCAAGAGCTAACTATGGCTACACCTTC. This gives the protein CASKFFSRANYGYTF.